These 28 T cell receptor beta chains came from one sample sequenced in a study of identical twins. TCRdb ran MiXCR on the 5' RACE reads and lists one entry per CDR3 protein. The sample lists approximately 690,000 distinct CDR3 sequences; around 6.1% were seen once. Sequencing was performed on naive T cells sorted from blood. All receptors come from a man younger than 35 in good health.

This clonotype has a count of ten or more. CDR3 loop: CASSLVSGVNEQYF. CDR3 bases: TGTGCCAGCAGTTTAGTGTCGGGAGTGAACGAGCAGTACTTC. This chain uses TRBV12-3 or TRBV12-4 with TRBJ2-7; the D gene is possibly TRBD2 (6 bases). This CDR3 contains 14 residues. V was shortened by 1 base and J by 5 bases, with 12 bases between the two germline ends.

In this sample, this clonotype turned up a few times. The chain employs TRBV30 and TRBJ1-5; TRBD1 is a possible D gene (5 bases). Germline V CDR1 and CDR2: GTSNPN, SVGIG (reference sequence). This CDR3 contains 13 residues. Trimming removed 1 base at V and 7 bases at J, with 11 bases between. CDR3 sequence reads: CAWSGGSGQPQHF. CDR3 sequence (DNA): TGTGCCTGGAGTGGCGGGTCAGGGCAGCCCCAGCATTTT.

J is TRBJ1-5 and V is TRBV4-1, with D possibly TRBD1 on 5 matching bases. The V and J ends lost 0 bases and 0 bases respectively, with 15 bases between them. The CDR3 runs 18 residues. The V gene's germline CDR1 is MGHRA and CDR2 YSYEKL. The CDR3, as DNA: TGCGCCAGCAGCCAAGACGCGAGCAGGGAATATAGCAATCAGCCCCAGCATTTT. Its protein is CASSQDASREYSNQPQHF.

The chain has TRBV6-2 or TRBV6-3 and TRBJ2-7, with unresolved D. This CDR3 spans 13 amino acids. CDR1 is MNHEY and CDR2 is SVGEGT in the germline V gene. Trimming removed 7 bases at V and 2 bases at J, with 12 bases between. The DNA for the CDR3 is TGTGCCAGCACAGACCCAGGAACCTACGAGCAGTACTTC. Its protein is CASTDPGTYEQYF.

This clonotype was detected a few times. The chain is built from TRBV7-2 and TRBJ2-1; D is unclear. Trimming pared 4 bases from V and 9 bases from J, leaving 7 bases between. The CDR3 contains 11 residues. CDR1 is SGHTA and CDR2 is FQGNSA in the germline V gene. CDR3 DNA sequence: TGTGCCAGCAGCTACCCTGCTGAGCAGTTCTTC. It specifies CASSYPAEQFF.

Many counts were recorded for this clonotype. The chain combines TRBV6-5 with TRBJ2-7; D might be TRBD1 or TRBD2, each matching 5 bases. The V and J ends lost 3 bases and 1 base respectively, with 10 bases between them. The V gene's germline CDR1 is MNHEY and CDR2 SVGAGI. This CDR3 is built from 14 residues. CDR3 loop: CASSYGGGSYEQYF. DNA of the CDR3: TGTGCCAGCAGTTATGGTGGGGGATCCTACGAGCAGTACTTC.

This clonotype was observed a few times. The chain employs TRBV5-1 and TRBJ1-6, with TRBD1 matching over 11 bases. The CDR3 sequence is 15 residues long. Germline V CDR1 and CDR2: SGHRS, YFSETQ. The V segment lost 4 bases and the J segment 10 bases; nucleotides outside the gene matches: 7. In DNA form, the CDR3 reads TGCGCCAGCAGCGCCGGACAGGGGGCGAACTCACCCCTCCACTTT. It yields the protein CASSAGQGANSPLHF. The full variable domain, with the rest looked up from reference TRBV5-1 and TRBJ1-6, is KAGVTQTPRYLIKTRGQQVTLSCSPISGHRSVSWYQQTPGQGLQFLFEYFSETQRNKGNFPGRFSGRQFSNSRSEMNVSTLELGDSALYLCASSAGQGANSPLHFGNGTRLTVT.

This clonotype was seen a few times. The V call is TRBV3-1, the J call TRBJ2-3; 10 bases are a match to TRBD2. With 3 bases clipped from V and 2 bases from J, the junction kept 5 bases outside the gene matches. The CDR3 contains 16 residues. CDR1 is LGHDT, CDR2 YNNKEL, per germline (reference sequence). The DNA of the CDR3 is TGTGCCAGCAGCCAGAGAGCGGGAGGGGACACAGATACGCAGTATTTT. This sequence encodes CASSQRAGGDTDTQYF.

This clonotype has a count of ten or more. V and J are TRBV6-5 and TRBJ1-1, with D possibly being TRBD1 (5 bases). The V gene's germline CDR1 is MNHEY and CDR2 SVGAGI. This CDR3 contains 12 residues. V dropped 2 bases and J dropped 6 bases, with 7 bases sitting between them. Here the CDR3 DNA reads TGTGCCAGCAGTTACAGGGGCTCTGAAGCTTTCTTT. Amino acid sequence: CASSYRGSEAFF.

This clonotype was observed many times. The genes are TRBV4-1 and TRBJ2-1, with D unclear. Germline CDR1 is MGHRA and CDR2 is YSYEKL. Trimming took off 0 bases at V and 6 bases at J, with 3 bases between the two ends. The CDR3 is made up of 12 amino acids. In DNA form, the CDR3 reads TGCGCCAGCAGCCAAGATACCAATGAGCAGTTCTTC. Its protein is CASSQDTNEQFF.

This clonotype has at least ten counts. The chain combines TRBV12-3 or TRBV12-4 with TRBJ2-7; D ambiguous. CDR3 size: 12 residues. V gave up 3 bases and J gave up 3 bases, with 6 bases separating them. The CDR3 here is CASSFGLYEQYV. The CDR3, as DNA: TGTGCCAGCAGTTTCGGTCTCTACGAGCAGTACGTC.

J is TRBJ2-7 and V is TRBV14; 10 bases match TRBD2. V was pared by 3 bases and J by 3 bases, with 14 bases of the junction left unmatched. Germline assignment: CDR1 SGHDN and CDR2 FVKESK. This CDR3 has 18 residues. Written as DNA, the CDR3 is TGTGCCAGCAGCCAGATGTTACTAGCGGGATCCAACGACTACGAGCAGTACTTC. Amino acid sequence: CASSQMLLAGSNDYEQYF.

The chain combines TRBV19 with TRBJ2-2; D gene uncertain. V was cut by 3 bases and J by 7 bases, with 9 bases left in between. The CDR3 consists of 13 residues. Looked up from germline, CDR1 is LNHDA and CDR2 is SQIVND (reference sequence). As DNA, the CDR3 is TGTGCCAGTAGTATCAGCGATATCGGGGAGCTGTTTTTT. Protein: CASSISDIGELFF.

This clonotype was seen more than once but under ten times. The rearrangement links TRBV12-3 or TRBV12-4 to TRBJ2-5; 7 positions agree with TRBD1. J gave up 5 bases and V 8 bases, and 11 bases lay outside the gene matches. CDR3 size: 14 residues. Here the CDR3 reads CASSSSPRGETQYF. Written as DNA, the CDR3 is TGTGCCAGCTCATCGAGCCCCAGGGGGGAGACCCAGTACTTC.

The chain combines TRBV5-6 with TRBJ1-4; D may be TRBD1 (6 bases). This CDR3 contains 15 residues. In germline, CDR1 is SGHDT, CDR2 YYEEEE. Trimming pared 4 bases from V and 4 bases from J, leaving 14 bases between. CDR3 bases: TGTGCCAGCAGCGCTACCGGACAGTATAATGAAAAACTGTTTTTT. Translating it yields CASSATGQYNEKLFF.

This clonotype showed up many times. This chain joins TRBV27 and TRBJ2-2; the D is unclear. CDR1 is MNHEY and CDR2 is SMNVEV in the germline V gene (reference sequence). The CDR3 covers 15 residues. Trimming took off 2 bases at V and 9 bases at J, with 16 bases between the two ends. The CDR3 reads CASSLAEPGRRELFF. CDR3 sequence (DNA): TGTGCCAGCAGTTTAGCGGAGCCGGGTCGTCGGGAGCTGTTTTTT.

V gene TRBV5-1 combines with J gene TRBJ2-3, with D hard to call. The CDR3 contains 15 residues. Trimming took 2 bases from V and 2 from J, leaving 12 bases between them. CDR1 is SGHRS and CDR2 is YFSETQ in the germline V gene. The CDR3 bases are TGCGCCAGCAGCTTAGATCCCTTTTCCACAGATACGCAGTATTTT. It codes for CASSLDPFSTDTQYF. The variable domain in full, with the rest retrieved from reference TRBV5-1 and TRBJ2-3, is KAGVTQTPRYLIKTRGQQVTLSCSPISGHRSVSWYQQTPGQGLQFLFEYFSETQRNKGNFPGRFSGRQFSNSRSEMNVSTLELGDSALYLCASSLDPFSTDTQYFGPGTRLTVL.

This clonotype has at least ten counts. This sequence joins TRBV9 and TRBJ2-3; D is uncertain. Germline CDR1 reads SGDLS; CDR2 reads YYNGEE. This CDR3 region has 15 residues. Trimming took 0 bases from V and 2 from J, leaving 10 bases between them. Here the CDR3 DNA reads TGTGCCAGCAGCGTAGAAGTGGTTCCCACAGATACGCAGTATTTT. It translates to CASSVEVVPTDTQYF.

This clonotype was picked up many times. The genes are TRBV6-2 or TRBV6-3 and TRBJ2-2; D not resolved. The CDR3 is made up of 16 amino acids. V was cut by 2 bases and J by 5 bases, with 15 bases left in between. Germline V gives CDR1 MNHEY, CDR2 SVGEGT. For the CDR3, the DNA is TGTGCCAGCAGTTACCCATGGGCCCCGCGGACCGGGGAGCTGTTTTTT. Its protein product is CASSYPWAPRTGELFF.

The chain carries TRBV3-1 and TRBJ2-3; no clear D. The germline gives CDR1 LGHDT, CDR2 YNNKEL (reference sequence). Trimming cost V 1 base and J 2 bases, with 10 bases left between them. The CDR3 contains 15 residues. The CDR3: CASSQGARFTDTQYF. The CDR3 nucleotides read TGTGCCAGCAGCCAAGGGGCGCGGTTCACAGATACGCAGTATTTT.

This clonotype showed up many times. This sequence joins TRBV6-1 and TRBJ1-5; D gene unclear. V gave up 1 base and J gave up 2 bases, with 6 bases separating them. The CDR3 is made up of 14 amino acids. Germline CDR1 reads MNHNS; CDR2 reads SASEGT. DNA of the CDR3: TGTGCCAGCAGTGAAGGGGGTGGCAATCAGCCCCAGCATTTT. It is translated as CASSEGGGNQPQHF.

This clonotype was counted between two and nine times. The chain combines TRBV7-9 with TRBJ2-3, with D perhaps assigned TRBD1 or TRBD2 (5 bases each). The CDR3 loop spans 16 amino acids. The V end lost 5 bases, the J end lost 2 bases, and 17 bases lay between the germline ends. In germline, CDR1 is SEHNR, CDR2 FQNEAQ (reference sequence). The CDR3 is CASSHDRDLNTDTQYF. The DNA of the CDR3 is TGTGCCAGCAGCCACGATCGGGACCTTAACACAGATACGCAGTATTTT.

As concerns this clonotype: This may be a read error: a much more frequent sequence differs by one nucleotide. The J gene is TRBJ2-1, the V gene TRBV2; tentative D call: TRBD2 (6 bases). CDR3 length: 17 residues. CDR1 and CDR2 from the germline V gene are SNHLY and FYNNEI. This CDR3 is CTSSESATVAENNEQFF. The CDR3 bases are TGTACCAGCAGTGAAAGCGCCACGGTAGCGGAAAACAATGAGCAGTTCTTC.

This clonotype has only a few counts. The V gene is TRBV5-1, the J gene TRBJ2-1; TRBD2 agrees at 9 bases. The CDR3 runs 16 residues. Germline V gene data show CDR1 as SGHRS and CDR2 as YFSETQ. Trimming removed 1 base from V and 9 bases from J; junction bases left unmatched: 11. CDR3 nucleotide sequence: TGCGCCAGCAGCTTGCTTAGCGGGAGTAATGTGCGTGAGCAGTTCTTC. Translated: CASSLLSGSNVREQFF.

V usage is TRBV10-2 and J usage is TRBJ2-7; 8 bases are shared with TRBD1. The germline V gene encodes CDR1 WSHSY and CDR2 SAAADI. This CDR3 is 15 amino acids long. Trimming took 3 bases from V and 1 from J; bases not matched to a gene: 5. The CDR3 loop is CASSDSGQGSYEQYV. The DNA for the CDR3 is TGCGCCAGCAGTGATTCTGGACAGGGATCCTACGAGCAGTACGTC.

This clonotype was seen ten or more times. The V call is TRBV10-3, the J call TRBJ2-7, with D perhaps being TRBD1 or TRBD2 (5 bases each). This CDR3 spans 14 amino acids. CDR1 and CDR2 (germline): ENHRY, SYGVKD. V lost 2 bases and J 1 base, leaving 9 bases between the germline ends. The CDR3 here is CAISERGGSYEQYF. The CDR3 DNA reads TGTGCCATCAGTGAGCGGGGCGGATCCTACGAGCAGTACTTC.

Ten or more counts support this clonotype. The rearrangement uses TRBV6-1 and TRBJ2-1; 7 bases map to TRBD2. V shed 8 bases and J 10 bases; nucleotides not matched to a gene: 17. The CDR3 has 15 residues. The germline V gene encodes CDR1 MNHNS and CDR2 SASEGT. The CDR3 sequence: CASPTRASGVLEQFF. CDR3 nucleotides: TGTGCCAGCCCCACCCGGGCTAGCGGTGTATTAGAGCAGTTCTTC.

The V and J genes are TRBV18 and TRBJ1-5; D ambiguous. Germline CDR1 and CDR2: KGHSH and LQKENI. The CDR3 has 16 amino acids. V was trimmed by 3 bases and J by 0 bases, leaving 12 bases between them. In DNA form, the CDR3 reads TGTGCCAGCTCACCGGCAGGATCGAATAGCAATCAGCCCCAGCATTTT. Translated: CASSPAGSNSNQPQHF.